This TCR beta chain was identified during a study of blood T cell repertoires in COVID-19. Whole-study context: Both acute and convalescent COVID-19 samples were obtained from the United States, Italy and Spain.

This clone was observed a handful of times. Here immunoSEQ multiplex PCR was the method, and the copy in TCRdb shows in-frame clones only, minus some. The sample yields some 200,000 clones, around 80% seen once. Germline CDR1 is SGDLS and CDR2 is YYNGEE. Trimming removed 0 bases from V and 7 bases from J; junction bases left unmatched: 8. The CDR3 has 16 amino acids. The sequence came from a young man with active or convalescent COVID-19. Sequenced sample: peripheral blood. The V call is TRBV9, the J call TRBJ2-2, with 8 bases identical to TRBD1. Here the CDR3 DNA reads TGTGCCAGCAGCGTAGCCCCCACAGGGGGAAACGGGGAGCTGTTTTTT. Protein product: CASSVAPTGGNGELFF.